The 20 T cell receptor beta chains reported below all come from one sample, sequenced in a study of beta chain features in type 1 diabetes. Study results and limitations: Significant though moderate, a shortening of TCRB CDR3s appeared in all four CD4+ subsets of Type 1 diabetes patients.

What these receptors recognize is not known. Reverse transcription of all isolated RNA meant that expressed TCRB transcripts were sequenced. Assay used: immunoSEQ multiplex PCR; TCRdb lists only in-frame clones, some missing. The table has about 150,000 clones, 7.8% seen once. The sequenced material came from central memory CD4+ T cells from blood. The receptors shown here come from a woman aged 40-49 years with type 1 diabetes.

This clone came up a few times. The chain carries TRBV11-2 and TRBJ2-3, with TRBD1 identical over 9 bases. Germline CDR1 SGHAT, CDR2 FQNNGV. Trimming at V came to 6 bases and at J to 1 base, leaving 5 bases not matched to a gene. This CDR3 contains 15 residues. The CDR3 coding sequence is TGTGCCAGCAGTCTGACAGGGGGAGGCACAGATACGCAGTATTTT. Protein product: CASSLTGGGTDTQYF.

The CDR3 sequence: CASSRTGGDGYTF. The CDR3 coding sequence is TGCGCCAGCAGCCGGACAGGGGGCGATGGCTACACCTTC. The chain couples TRBV4-3 to TRBJ1-2; 11 bases map to TRBD1. Germline V CDR1 and CDR2: LGHNA, YSLEER. This CDR3 is built from 13 residues. With V trimmed by 4 bases and J by 6 bases, 1 base remained unmatched.

This clone has only a few counts. This chain joins TRBV5-1 and TRBJ2-1; D gene ambiguous. Germline V lookup: CDR1 SGHRS, CDR2 YFSETQ. The CDR3 has 12 residues. The V end was cut by 2 bases, the J end by 6 bases, with 6 bases between. CDR3 DNA: TGCGCCAGCAGCTTCCAACTCAATGAGCAGTTCTTC. Its translation: CASSFQLNEQFF.

In its sample, this clone was seen a few times. V usage is TRBV20-1 and J usage is TRBJ2-1; perhaps TRBD1 as D (6 bases). Germline lookup yields CDR1 DFQATT and CDR2 SNEGSKA (reference sequence). With 2 bases removed from V and 14 bases from J, the gap between germline ends came to 13 bases. This CDR3 region has 11 residues. CDR3 residues: CSARSRGNKFF. CDR3 coding DNA: TGCAGTGCTAGATCCAGGGGAAACAAGTTCTTC.

A few counts support this clone. This chain uses TRBV2 with TRBJ2-3; 11 bases fit TRBD2. Germline V gene lookup returns CDR1 SNHLY and CDR2 FYNNEI. The CDR3 loop spans 14 amino acids. The ends lost 8 bases at V and 5 bases at J; junction bases unmatched: 6. CDR3 DNA sequence: TGTGCCAGCCGGGGGCTAGCGGGGGGAGATACGCAGTATTTT. Encoded protein: CASRGLAGGDTQYF.

This chain uses TRBV28 with TRBJ2-7, with 9 positions matching TRBD1. Per the germline V gene, CDR1 is MDHEN and CDR2 is SYDVKM. This CDR3 comprises 13 residues. V was pared by 10 bases and J by 0 bases, with 4 bases of the junction left unmatched. CDR3 amino acids: CATRQGGSYEQYF. The CDR3 DNA is TGTGCCACCCGACAGGGGGGCTCCTACGAGCAGTACTTC.

CDR3 coding DNA: TGCAGCGTTGAGGGGGGTGTGGGGCTTAACACTGAAGCTTTCTTT. This codes for CSVEGGVGLNTEAFF. This chain joins TRBV29-1 and TRBJ1-1, with TRBD1 as a possible D gene (5 bases). The germline gives CDR1 SQVTM, CDR2 ANQGSEA. CDR3 size: 15 residues. V was pared by 3 bases and J by 2 bases, with 16 bases between.

This clone was seen a handful of times. The rearrangement links TRBV27 to TRBJ1-2, with TRBD1 matching 9 bases. This CDR3 has 16 amino acids. Germline V lookup: CDR1 MNHEY, CDR2 SMNVEV (reference sequence). The junction had 8 bases not matched to a gene; V was cut back by 2 bases and J by 4 bases. CDR3 sequence: CASSLGRGQGGYGYTF. CDR3 nucleotides: TGTGCCAGCAGTTTAGGTCGGGGACAGGGAGGCTATGGCTACACCTTC.

This clone has a handful of counts. The CDR3 nucleotides read TGTGCCAGCAGGTCCGAGGGTGTTCGGCAAGAGACCCAGTACTTC. As protein: CASRSEGVRQETQYF. The gene calls are TRBV6-1 and TRBJ2-5; weak D call: TRBD2 (5 bases). This CDR3 region has 15 residues. Trimming cost V 6 bases and J 2 bases, with 16 bases left between them. Germline lookup yields CDR1 MNHNS and CDR2 SASEGT.

This clone showed up just a few times. One end of the junction fails to match germline, which may point to a read error. V usage is TRBV25-1 and J usage is TRBJ1-4; no firm D call. Germline CDR1 is MGHDK and CDR2 is SYGVNS. This CDR3 spans 12 amino acids. CDR3 residues: CASRVAKEKLFF. The CDR3 DNA reads as TGTGCCAGCAGGGTCGCTAAGGAAAAACTGTTTTTT. The complete variable domain, with remaining parts taken from reference TRBV25-1 and TRBJ1-4, reads EADIYQTPRYLVIGTGKKITLECSQTMGHDKMYWYQQDPGMELHLIHYSYGVNSTEKGDLSSESTVSRIRTEHFPLTLESARPSHTSQYLCASRVAKEKLFFGSGTQLSVL.

The rearrangement uses TRBV7-3 and TRBJ2-1; TRBD1 is a possible D gene (5 bases). The CDR3 has 14 amino acids. Trimming removed 5 bases from V and 6 bases from J, with 14 bases in between. Germline V gene lookup returns CDR1 SGHTA and CDR2 FQGTGA. The CDR3 sequence is CASSPTQGSNEQFF. CDR3 nucleotide sequence: TGTGCCAGCAGCCCGACTCAGGGTTCCAATGAGCAGTTCTTC.

The table lists this clone with a few counts. This chain uses TRBV15 with TRBJ1-4, with unresolved D. From germline, CDR1 is LNHNV and CDR2 YYDKDF (reference sequence). V lost 0 bases and J lost 8, with 10 bases in between. The CDR3 contains 14 residues. The CDR3 bases are TGTGCCACCAGCAGAGATCGACAAAACGAAAAACTGTTTTTT. Translating it yields CATSRDRQNEKLFF.

This clone was seen a few times. This rearrangement joins TRBV28 to TRBJ1-1; 8 bases agree with TRBD1. Germline CDR1 reads MDHEN; CDR2 reads SYDVKM. The CDR3 is 13 residues long. Trimming at V came to 6 bases and at J to 6 bases, leaving 6 bases not matched to a gene. The CDR3 bases are TGTGCCAGCAGATCACAGGGGGTTCCTGAAGCTTTCTTT. It translates to CASRSQGVPEAFF.

V usage is TRBV5-4 and J usage is TRBJ1-6, with a possible D match to TRBD1 (5 bases). The CDR3 covers 16 residues. Trimming shortened V by 0 bases and J by 7 bases, and 14 bases separated the two germline ends. Germline V lookup: CDR1 SGHNT, CDR2 YYREEE (reference sequence). Here the CDR3 reads CASSLDGGGRNSPLHF. In nucleotides, the CDR3 is TGTGCCAGCAGCTTGGATGGGGGAGGAAGGAATTCACCCCTCCACTTT.

The rearrangement links TRBV6-5 to TRBJ1-5; D call uncertain. The V gene lost 5 bases and the J gene lost 1 base, with 9 bases spanning the gap. The germline V gene encodes CDR1 MNHEY and CDR2 SVGAGI. The CDR3 extends over 14 amino acids. The CDR3 loop reads CASSPAQSNQPQHF. CDR3 DNA: TGTGCCAGCAGTCCCGCACAGAGCAATCAGCCCCAGCATTTT.

The chain uses TRBV4-2 and TRBJ2-4; no reliable D call. The germline V gene has CDR1 LGHNA and CDR2 YNFKEQ. The CDR3 length is 16 residues. Trimming left V 5 bases short and J 0 bases short, with 14 bases between. CDR3 nucleotides: TGTGCCAGCAGCTCTCTTGGAGTAAAAGCCAAAAACATTCAGTACTTC. This translates into CASSSLGVKAKNIQYF.

This clone was found many times. The chain has TRBV29-1 and TRBJ2-1; D is undetermined. The CDR3 is 14 residues long. The germline V gene has CDR1 SQVTM and CDR2 ANQGSEA. V was clipped by 4 bases and J by 0 bases, with 10 bases between them. The CDR3 here is CSVVPASSYNEQFF. The DNA for the CDR3 is TGCAGCGTTGTCCCCGCGAGCTCCTACAATGAGCAGTTCTTC.

V is TRBV28 and J is TRBJ2-7, with D possibly being TRBD1 (6 bases). Trimming stripped 4 bases from V and 6 bases from J, with 10 bases between. Per the germline V gene, CDR1 is MDHEN and CDR2 is SYDVKM. This CDR3 spans 12 amino acids. CDR3 sequence: CASSWTEGEQYF. CDR3 DNA sequence: TGTGCCAGCAGTTGGACAGAGGGCGAGCAGTACTTC.

This clone has a handful of counts. This chain connects TRBV6-5 to TRBJ1-2, with no clear D. V lost 6 bases and J 8 bases, leaving 13 bases between the germline ends. This CDR3 is built from 12 residues. Looked up from germline, CDR1 is MNHEY and CDR2 is SVGAGI. The CDR3 DNA is TGTGCCAGCAGCCAAACATCCTCCGGCTACACCTTC. It is translated as CASSQTSSGYTF.

This clone was counted between two and nine times. The genes are TRBV28 and TRBJ2-5; D is possibly TRBD1 (7 bases). The CDR3 runs to 14 residues. Germline V gives CDR1 MDHEN, CDR2 SYDVKM. The germline V and J ends were trimmed by 6 bases and 2 bases, with 13 bases remaining between them. The CDR3 sequence: CASRQGTLQETQYF. CDR3 nucleotide sequence: TGTGCCAGCAGACAGGGGACTCTTCAAGAGACCCAGTACTTC.